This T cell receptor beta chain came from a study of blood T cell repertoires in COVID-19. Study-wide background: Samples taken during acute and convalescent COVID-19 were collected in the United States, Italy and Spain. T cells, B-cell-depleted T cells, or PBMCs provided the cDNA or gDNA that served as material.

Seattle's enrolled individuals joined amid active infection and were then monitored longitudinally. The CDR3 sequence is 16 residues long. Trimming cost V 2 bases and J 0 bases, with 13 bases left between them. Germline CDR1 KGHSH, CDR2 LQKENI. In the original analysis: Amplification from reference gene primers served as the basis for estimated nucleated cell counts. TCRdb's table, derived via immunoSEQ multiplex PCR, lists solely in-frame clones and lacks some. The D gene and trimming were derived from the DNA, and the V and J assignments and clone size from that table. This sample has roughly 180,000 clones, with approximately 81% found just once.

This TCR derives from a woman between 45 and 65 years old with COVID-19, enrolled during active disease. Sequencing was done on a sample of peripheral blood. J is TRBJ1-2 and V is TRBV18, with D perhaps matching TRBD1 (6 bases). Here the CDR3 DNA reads TGTGCCAGCTCACCAGTTAGGACAGAAGCTAACTATGGCTACACCTTC. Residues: CASSPVRTEANYGYTF.